The entry below gives a single T cell receptor (beta chain) sequence along with its context. As yet, its antigen is unknown. Researchers ran immunoSEQ v3.0 at survey level. Using immunoSEQ multiplex PCR, the repertoire was profiled, and TCRdb retains in-frame clones only, with some absent. The sample includes fewer than 35,000 clones, 60% to 85% of them seen just once. In the United States, treatment was given to all participants with HIV. Going into DNA extraction, samples held roughly 0.95-11 million cryopreserved PBMC. This record belongs to a study of long-term antiretroviral therapy in people with HIV. At the level of the study: The oldest specimens predate the 2015 immediate-ART recommendation by about a decade. Study-wide findings and caveats: Before ART, certain clones expanded, and these dominated the repertoire at all time points.

The CDR3 loop spans 18 amino acids. V shed 8 bases, J shed 2 bases, and the junction held 15 bases outside the gene matches. The V gene's germline CDR1 is LNHDA and CDR2 SQIVND (reference sequence). This TCR came from a woman aged 45-65 years with HIV. The starting material was unsorted PBMCs, obtained 3.1 years after starting antiretroviral therapy. This chain uses TRBV19 with TRBJ2-3; 11 bases line up with TRBD2. The CDR3 loop reads CASSGTSGGLSPTDTQYF. The CDR3 region has the DNA TGTGCCAGTTCCGGGACTAGCGGTGGACTTAGCCCCACAGATACGCAGTATTTT.